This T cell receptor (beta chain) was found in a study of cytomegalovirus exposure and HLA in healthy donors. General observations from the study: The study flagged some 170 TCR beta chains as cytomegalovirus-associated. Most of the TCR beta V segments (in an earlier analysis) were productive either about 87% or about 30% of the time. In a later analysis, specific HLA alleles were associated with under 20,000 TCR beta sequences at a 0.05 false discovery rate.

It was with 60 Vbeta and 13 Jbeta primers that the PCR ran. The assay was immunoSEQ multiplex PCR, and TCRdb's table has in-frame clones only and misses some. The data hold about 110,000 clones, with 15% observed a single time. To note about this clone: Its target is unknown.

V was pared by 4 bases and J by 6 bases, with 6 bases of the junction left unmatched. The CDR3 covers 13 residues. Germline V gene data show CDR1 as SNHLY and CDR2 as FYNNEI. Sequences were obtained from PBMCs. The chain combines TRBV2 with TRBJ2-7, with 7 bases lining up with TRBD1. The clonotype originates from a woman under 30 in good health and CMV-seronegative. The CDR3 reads CASSGERGLEQYF. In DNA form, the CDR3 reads TGTGCCAGCAGTGGGGAAAGGGGGCTCGAGCAGTACTTC.